The T cell receptor (beta chain) described here comes from a study of blood T cell repertoires in COVID-19. Overall study: Both acute and convalescent COVID-19 samples were obtained from the United States, Italy and Spain. Sources were T cells, B-cell-depleted T cells, or PBMCs; the material itself was cDNA or gDNA.

This CDR3 spans 13 amino acids. The V end was cut by 3 bases, the J end by 3 bases, with 8 bases between. Germline V lookup: CDR1 WNHNN, CDR2 SYGVQD (reference sequence). In the authors' workflow: Amplifying reference gene primers gave estimates of nucleated cell counts. The data were produced by immunoSEQ multiplex PCR, yet TCRdb's version contains in-frame clones alone and is incomplete. The D gene and trimming were derived from the DNA, and the V and J assignments and clone size from that table. The data contain tens of thousands of clones, 70% to 90% of them seen just once; the ten biggest clones take up about 65%.

The source of this sequence is an older man with acute or convalescent COVID-19. This chain uses TRBV10-1 with TRBJ2-5; D unresolved. Sequenced input: peripheral blood. The CDR3 region is CASSEDIEETQYF. The CDR3 DNA reads as TGCGCCAGCAGTGAAGACATCGAAGAGACCCAGTACTTC.